The T cell receptor (beta chain) under discussion was sequenced for a study of cytomegalovirus exposure and HLA in healthy donors. Study-level findings and limits: A reported reduction in N-insertions relative to the roughly 670-donor mean was seen in an Asian-associated ancestry cluster in a later analysis.

Per the germline V gene, CDR1 is MGHRA and CDR2 is YSYEKL. Between the trimmed V and J ends, which lost 0 bases and 9 bases, there was a span of 12 bases. CDR3 length: 15 residues. Primers included in the PCR were 60 Vbeta and 13 Jbeta primers. The method was immunoSEQ multiplex PCR; TCRdb's version includes in-frame clones alone and lacks a portion of them. The top ten hold over 2.5% of the sample, which has about 69,000 clones, 76% seen once. With respect to this clone: Its antigen is undetermined.

Material for sequencing was PBMCs. This TCR came from a man aged 18 to 29 in good health and CMV-seronegative. The chain couples TRBV4-1 to TRBJ1-6, with D possibly being TRBD1 (5 bases). Written as DNA, the CDR3 is TGCGCCAGCAGCCAAGATTGGGGGGTTGGTTCACCCCTCCACTTT. Translated: CASSQDWGVGSPLHF.